This T cell receptor beta chain was obtained from a study of blood T cell repertoires in COVID-19. Profiling relied on immunoSEQ multiplex PCR, and the TCRdb table lists in-frame clones only, not all of them. Of tens of thousands of clones listed, 75% to 95% are singletons. Germline V gene sequence: CDR1 SGHRS, CDR2 YFSETQ. This CDR3 contains 14 residues. The V gene lost 0 bases and the J gene lost 1 base, with 6 bases spanning the gap. This chain links TRBV5-1 with TRBJ2-3; D gene unclear. The material sequenced was peripheral blood. This receptor was taken from a woman older than 75 with active COVID-19. The CDR3, as DNA: TGCGCCAGCAGCTTGGTTCAGGGCACAGATACGCAGTATTTT. Its protein is CASSLVQGTDTQYF.